Below, 30 T cell receptor beta chains from the same sample are listed, as sequenced in a study of blood T cell repertoires in COVID-19. Assay used: immunoSEQ multiplex PCR; TCRdb lists only in-frame clones, some missing. The sample has approximately 89,000 clones, about 81% seen once. The source material was peripheral blood. Receptor source: a man aged 65 to 85 with acute or convalescent COVID-19.

J is TRBJ1-1 and V is TRBV23-1; D perhaps matches TRBD1 (5 bases). TRBV23-1 is placed among ORFs of uncertain function. V was cut by 0 bases and J by 0 bases, with 14 bases left in between. The CDR3 has 17 amino acids. In DNA form, the CDR3 reads TGCGCCAGCAGTCAATCGAAACAGGCTCTCCTGAACACTGAAGCTTTCTTT. Protein sequence: CASSQSKQALLNTEAFF.

The V gene is TRBV24-1, the J gene TRBJ2-3; 7 bases are shared with TRBD2. Germline assignment: CDR1 KGHDR and CDR2 SFDVKD. The CDR3 runs 15 residues. J lost 2 bases, V lost 6 bases, and 7 bases had no gene match. The CDR3, as DNA: TGTGCCACCAGTCGGGCGGGAGACAACACAGATACGCAGTATTTT. This sequence encodes CATSRAGDNTDTQYF.

This clone showed up just once. The chain employs TRBV30 and TRBJ2-1, with 7 positions matching TRBD2. V shed 0 bases and J 0 bases; nucleotides not matched to a gene: 5. The CDR3 has 16 residues. CDR1 and CDR2 from the germline V gene are GTSNPN and SVGIG (reference sequence). CDR3 in DNA: TGTGCCTGGAGTGTATCCGGCGGGAGCTCCTACAATGAGCAGTTCTTC. It codes for CAWSVSGGSSYNEQFF.

The chain couples TRBV9 to TRBJ1-1, with D possibly matching TRBD1 (5 bases). The CDR3 extends over 11 amino acids. CDR1 is SGDLS, CDR2 YYNGEE, per germline. Trimming removed 7 bases at V and 3 bases at J, with 7 bases between. The CDR3 loop reads CASSRDTEAFF. CDR3 sequence (DNA): TGTGCCAGCTCCAGGGACACTGAAGCTTTCTTT.

J is TRBJ2-1 and V is TRBV4-2, with 8 bases identical to TRBD1. The V segment lost 1 base and the J segment 4 bases; nucleotides outside the gene matches: 0. Germline loops: CDR1 LGHNA, CDR2 YNFKEQ. The CDR3 contains 14 residues. This CDR3 reads CASSQGTGYNEQFF. CDR3 coding DNA: TGTGCCAGCAGCCAAGGGACAGGGTACAATGAGCAGTTCTTC.

This clone occurred once. The chain has TRBV10-3 and TRBJ2-1; 11 bases line up with TRBD2. Germline V lookup: CDR1 ENHRY, CDR2 SYGVKD. The CDR3 runs to 16 residues. V lost 6 bases to trimming and J lost 4 bases; unmatched junction nucleotides: 8. The CDR3 spells CAISAGTSGVYNEQFF. The CDR3 DNA sequence: TGTGCCATCAGCGCCGGGACTAGCGGAGTATACAATGAGCAGTTCTTC.

The chain recombines TRBV6-5 with TRBJ1-6, with D maybe TRBD1 (6 bases). Deletions cut 8 bases from V and 9 bases from J, with 20 bases between. This CDR3 has 15 amino acids. CDR1 is MNHEY and CDR2 is SVGAGI in the germline V gene. The CDR3 DNA reads as TGTGCCAGCCTCCCTTACGAATCAGGGGCTTCACCCCTCCACTTT. This encodes CASLPYESGASPLHF.

With respect to this clone: This likely stems from a read error, as it lies one base from a far larger clone. The chain employs TRBV27 and TRBJ2-7; 9 bases align to TRBD1. With 3 bases clipped from V and 3 bases from J, the junction kept 3 bases outside the gene matches. CDR3 size: 14 residues. The germline gives CDR1 MNHEY, CDR2 SMNVEV (reference sequence). CDR3: CASSLGQGSYEQYF. The CDR3 DNA reads TGTGCCAGCAGTTTGGGACAGGGAAGCTACGAGCAGTACTTC.

The chain couples TRBV7-9 to TRBJ2-7; D is ambiguous. CDR1 SEHNR and CDR2 FQNEAQ come from the germline V gene (reference sequence). CDR3 size: 14 residues. With 0 bases removed from V and 3 bases from J, the gap between germline ends came to 9 bases. CDR3 sequence reads: CASSLADTLYEQYF. CDR3 in DNA: TGTGCCAGCAGCTTAGCCGACACCCTCTACGAGCAGTACTTC.

This clone was seen once. The rearrangement links TRBV6-4 to TRBJ2-1, with D maybe TRBD2 (6 bases). The CDR3 is 15 residues long. Germline V lookup: CDR1 MRHNA, CDR2 SNTAGT. The V and J ends lost 3 bases and 4 bases respectively, with 13 bases between them. In DNA form, the CDR3 reads TGTGCCAGCAGTGAGAGGGGCGGGGATTACAATGAGCAGTTCTTC. This codes for CASSERGGDYNEQFF.

The chain couples TRBV19 to TRBJ2-5; D remains ambiguous. CDR1 is LNHDA and CDR2 is SQIVND in the germline V gene (reference sequence). The CDR3 length is 14 residues. The V gene lost 1 base and the J gene lost 5 bases, with 11 bases spanning the gap. CDR3 sequence reads: CASSIGEVPETQYF. CDR3 coding DNA: TGTGCCAGTAGTATAGGAGAGGTACCGGAGACCCAGTACTTC. Based on the CDR3 plus reference TRBV19 and TRBJ2-5, the full variable domain is DGGITQSPKYLFRKEGQNVTLSCEQNLNHDAMYWYRQDPGQGLRLIYYSQIVNDFQKGDIAEGYSVSREKKESFPLTVTSAQKNPTAFYLCASSIGEVPETQYFGPGTRLLVL.

V gene TRBV24-1 combines with J gene TRBJ2-1, with TRBD2 matching over 10 bases. The CDR3 extends over 16 amino acids. Germline V gene data show CDR1 as KGHDR and CDR2 as SFDVKD. V was pared by 3 bases and J by 1 base, with 2 bases of the junction left unmatched. In DNA form, the CDR3 reads TGTGCCACCAGTGATAGCGGGAGGGTGTCCTACAATGAGCAGTTCTTC. As protein: CATSDSGRVSYNEQFF.

This chain connects TRBV9 to TRBJ2-3; TRBD2 agrees at 7 bases. With V trimmed by 3 bases and J by 5 bases, 9 bases remained unmatched. The CDR3 consists of 15 residues. Per germline, CDR1 SGDLS and CDR2 YYNGEE. The CDR3 is CASSARPGGGDTQYF. The DNA of the CDR3 is TGTGCCAGCAGCGCCCGGCCGGGGGGAGGAGATACGCAGTATTTT.

J is TRBJ2-7 and V is TRBV20-1, with 8 bases that match TRBD1. This CDR3 contains 11 residues. Germline assignment: CDR1 DFQATT and CDR2 SNEGSKA (reference sequence). Trimming took 3 bases from V and 6 from J; bases not matched to a gene: 1. Written as DNA, the CDR3 is TGCAGTGCTAGCGACAGGGGCGAGCAGTACTTC. Translating gives CSASDRGEQYF.

The rearrangement uses TRBV9 and TRBJ2-5; D may be TRBD1 (6 bases). Per the germline V gene, CDR1 is SGDLS and CDR2 is YYNGEE. The CDR3 extends over 14 amino acids. V was pared by 0 bases and J by 5 bases, with 11 bases between. The CDR3 DNA follows: TGTGCCAGCAGCGTAGCATGGGGGCGGGAGACCCAGTACTTC. Translated, it gives CASSVAWGRETQYF.

CDR3 sequence (DNA): TGTGCCAGCAGCACCCCGGGATTACTTACGCAGTATTTT. As protein: CASSTPGLLTQYF. V is TRBV21-1 and J is TRBJ2-3; TRBD2, the table's D call, lacks a check against the DNA. TRBV21-1 is a pseudogene locus. This CDR3 is 13 amino acids long.

J is TRBJ2-3 and V is TRBV6-6; 8 bases align to TRBD1. The CDR3 is 13 residues long. Germline V CDR1 and CDR2: MNHNY, SVGAGI (reference sequence). Trimming cost V 4 bases and J 4 bases; bases outside gene matches: 1. Here the CDR3 reads CASSSQGADTQYF. CDR3 DNA: TGTGCCAGCAGTTCACAGGGGGCAGATACGCAGTATTTT.

Remarks on this clone: A junction end diverges from the germline sequence, so it may reflect a read error. The chain carries TRBV29-1 and TRBJ2-1; 13 nucleotides line up with TRBD2. The germline CDR1 and CDR2 sequences are SQVTM and ANQGSEA. The CDR3 consists of 16 residues. The CDR3 nucleotides are TGCAGCGTTTCCGGGACTAGCGGGACCCTTTTTAATGGGCAGTTCTTC. It translates to CSVSGTSGTLFNGQFF.

The gene calls are TRBV7-3 and TRBJ2-2, with D possibly being TRBD1 (5 bases). V lost 1 base and J lost 2, with 8 bases in between. Germline V gene data show CDR1 as SGHTA and CDR2 as FQGTGA. The CDR3 runs 15 residues. The chain's CDR3 is CASSLIGQNTGELFF. The CDR3 nucleotides are TGTGCCAGCAGCTTAATCGGACAAAACACCGGGGAGCTGTTTTTT.

The chain recombines TRBV15 with TRBJ2-7, with D perhaps matching TRBD2 (5 bases). CDR3 length: 15 residues. From germline, CDR1 is LNHNV and CDR2 YYDKDF (reference sequence). Trimming pared 3 bases from V and 3 bases from J, leaving 15 bases between. The CDR3 here is CATSSPSEGIYEQYF. The CDR3 bases are TGTGCCACCAGCAGTCCCTCTGAGGGAATCTACGAGCAGTACTTC.

J is TRBJ2-3 and V is TRBV3-1 (or the pseudogene TRBV3-2); 9 bases agree with TRBD2. V lost 0 bases to trimming and J lost 13 bases; unmatched junction nucleotides: 5. Germline assignment: CDR1 LGHDT and CDR2 YNNKEL (reference sequence). This CDR3 is built from 13 residues. CDR3 loop: CASSQDRGGREYF. As DNA, the CDR3 is TGTGCCAGCAGCCAAGATCGGGGCGGGAGGGAGTATTTT.

This chain connects TRBV29-1 to TRBJ1-2, with TRBD1 identical over 9 bases. Germline V gene lookup returns CDR1 SQVTM and CDR2 ANQGSEA. The CDR3 covers 14 residues. Trimming at V came to 6 bases and at J to 4 bases, leaving 9 bases not matched to a gene. CDR3 region: CSVPGTGRPYGYTF. The CDR3 DNA is TGCAGCGTCCCAGGGACAGGGCGTCCCTATGGCTACACCTTC.

This chain links TRBV29-1 with TRBJ1-1; D perhaps matches TRBD1 (5 bases). The CDR3 consists of 14 residues. Trimming removed 5 bases at V and 4 bases at J, with 17 bases between. Germline V gene lookup returns CDR1 SQVTM and CDR2 ANQGSEA. In DNA, the CDR3 is TGCAGCGTTCACATCCGCCTCGGGGGCACTGAAGCTTTCTTT. As protein: CSVHIRLGGTEAFF.

This chain connects TRBV5-4 to TRBJ2-1; 7 nucleotides align to TRBD2. Germline V CDR1 and CDR2: SGHNT, YYREEE (reference sequence). V shed 1 base and J 4 bases; nucleotides not matched to a gene: 5. This CDR3 is built from 15 residues. The CDR3 DNA sequence: TGTGCCAGCAGCTTGTCGGGGGGAGGGTACAATGAGCAGTTCTTC. The encoded protein is CASSLSGGGYNEQFF.

The chain employs TRBV7-8 and TRBJ2-1, with TRBD1 as a possible D gene (6 bases). The germline V and J ends were trimmed by 6 bases and 4 bases, with 19 bases remaining between them. Germline assignment: CDR1 SGHVS and CDR2 FQNEAQ. The CDR3 loop spans 16 amino acids. The CDR3 loop reads CASRHTRTENYNEQFF. The CDR3 coding sequence is TGTGCCAGCAGACATACCAGGACAGAGAATTACAATGAGCAGTTCTTC.

The table lists this clone with a few counts. This chain links TRBV3-1 (or the pseudogene TRBV3-2) with TRBJ2-3, with D tentatively TRBD1 (5 bases). The V gene's germline CDR1 is LGHDT and CDR2 YNNKEL (reference sequence). V lost 2 bases to trimming and J lost 1 base, with 16 bases between them. There are 17 residues in the CDR3. DNA of the CDR3: TGTGCCAGCAGCCAACAGACGACAGCAGCCCGCACAGATACGCAGTATTTT. It yields the protein CASSQQTTAARTDTQYF.

The rearrangement joins TRBV18 to TRBJ1-4; D unresolved. Germline V gene lookup returns CDR1 KGHSH and CDR2 LQKENI. This CDR3 is built from 15 residues. Trimming stripped 6 bases from V and 2 bases from J, with 13 bases between. The CDR3, as DNA: TGTGCCAGCTCGGACCTCTGGAGGACTAATGAAAAACTGTTTTTT. Its translation: CASSDLWRTNEKLFF.

The chain recombines TRBV24-1 with TRBJ2-1, with 14 bases aligning to TRBD2. V gave up 4 bases and J gave up 4 bases; unmatched junction bases: 14. There are 20 residues in the CDR3. The germline V gene has CDR1 KGHDR and CDR2 SFDVKD. CDR3 protein: CATSDTTSGRGGSSYNEQFF. CDR3 DNA sequence: TGTGCCACCAGTGACACGACTAGCGGGAGGGGGGGATCGAGTTACAATGAGCAGTTCTTC.

This chain's CDR3 is CASSPATVVGSPLHF. The CDR3 DNA is TGTGCCAGCAGCCCCGCGACGGTCGTGGGCTCACCCCTCCACTTT. This chain uses TRBV6-2 or TRBV6-3 with TRBJ1-6; D not certain. The CDR3 extends over 15 amino acids. V lost 6 bases to trimming and J lost 10 bases, with 19 bases between them. Germline V CDR1 and CDR2: MNHEY, SVGEGT.

The rearrangement uses TRBV6-2 or TRBV6-3 and TRBJ1-1; 11 bases map to TRBD1. Trimming took 2 bases from V and 10 from J; bases not matched to a gene: 12. Germline CDR1 and CDR2: MNHEY and SVGEGT. This CDR3 is built from 16 residues. In nucleotides, the CDR3 is TGTGCCAGCAGTTACAGCCTACCGGGACAGGGGGAAACAGCTTTCTTT. Its protein is CASSYSLPGQGETAFF.